This TCR beta chain was captured by sequencing in a study of human T cells and chemical hapten exposure. Study background: Per-sample TCR yield variation was attributed mainly to small pooled library volume differences.

TCRdb ran MiXCR on the RACE reads and lists one entry per CDR3 protein. The sample has about 400,000 distinct CDR3 sequences, roughly 6% seen once. Time point in this sample: patch test 2, 6 weeks after DPC sensitization. The treatment was: therapeutic diphenylcyclopropenone sensitization with weekly scalp DPC. This clonotype came up a few times. CDR1 SGHDT and CDR2 YYEEEE come from the germline V gene. V shed 2 bases and J shed 4 bases, with 9 bases lying between them. The CDR3 is made up of 13 amino acids. Sequenced material: whole blood, taken in connection with sensitization to the hapten diphenylcyclopropenone (DPC). The chain employs TRBV5-6 and TRBJ1-2; a weak D match, TRBD1 (6 bases). The receptor comes from a woman between 18 and 30 years old with alopecia areata. Some clones in this sample may be carry-over from other donors' samples. Written as DNA, the CDR3 is TGTGCCAGCAGCTTCAGGACAGCCTATGGCTACACCTTC. Protein: CASSFRTAYGYTF. Based on the CDR3 plus reference TRBV5-6 and TRBJ1-2, the full variable domain is DAGVTQSPTHLIKTRGQQVTLRCSPKSGHDTVSWYQQALGQGPQFIFQYYEEEERQRGNFPDRFSGHQFPNYSSELNVNALLLGDSALYLCASSFRTAYGYTFGSGTRLTVV.